Each of the 15 T cell receptor beta chains below was sequenced from the same sample in a study of cytomegalovirus exposure and HLA in healthy donors. TCRdb's copy holds only in-frame clones and misses some; the assay was immunoSEQ multiplex PCR. The table shows approximately 160,000 clones, with 86% occurring only once. Sample: PBMCs. All receptors derive from a woman younger than 35 in good health and CMV-seronegative.

The chain uses TRBV4-3 and TRBJ2-7; D perhaps matches TRBD1 (6 bases). The germline CDR1 and CDR2 sequences are LGHNA and YSLEER. The CDR3 is made up of 14 amino acids. The V end was cut by 2 bases, the J end by 5 bases, with 13 bases between. DNA for the CDR3: TGCGCCAGCAGCCAACAGGGGCCCCGGGACGAGCAGTACTTC. Translation gives CASSQQGPRDEQYF.

This chain connects TRBV7-3 to TRBJ2-3, with 8 bases aligning to TRBD2. J was trimmed by 2 bases and V by 4 bases; bases with no gene match: 5. From germline, CDR1 is SGHTA and CDR2 FQGTGA. The CDR3 sequence is 15 residues long. CDR3 sequence (DNA): TGTGCCAGCAGCTCCTCGGGGGGGATCACAGATACGCAGTATTTT. It codes for CASSSSGGITDTQYF.

This rearrangement joins TRBV6-1 to TRBJ1-1; tentatively, D is TRBD1 (5 bases). In germline, CDR1 is MNHNS, CDR2 SASEGT. V gave up 5 bases and J gave up 5 bases, with 15 bases separating them. This CDR3 contains 14 residues. CDR3: CASSRARVGTEAFF. The CDR3 DNA reads TGTGCCAGCAGTAGGGCCAGGGTAGGGACTGAAGCTTTCTTT.

The chain carries TRBV2 and TRBJ1-1; TRBD1 matches at 7 bases. Germline lookup yields CDR1 SNHLY and CDR2 FYNNEI. The CDR3 has 16 residues. V lost 4 bases, J lost 0 bases, and 8 bases stayed unmatched. The CDR3 region is CASSGQGGLMNTEAFF. The CDR3 bases are TGTGCCAGCAGTGGTCAAGGGGGCCTAATGAACACTGAAGCTTTCTTT.

The chain recombines TRBV27 with TRBJ1-5; 8 positions agree with TRBD1. Germline CDR1 MNHEY, CDR2 SMNVEV (reference sequence). This CDR3 is built from 16 residues. The V and J ends lost 2 bases and 3 bases, in that order; junction bases with no gene match: 6. This CDR3 reads CASSLLRDRLNQPQHF. CDR3 nucleotides: TGTGCCAGCAGTTTACTCCGGGACAGGCTCAATCAGCCCCAGCATTTT.

The V and J genes are TRBV5-1 and TRBJ2-1; 16 positions match TRBD2. The CDR3 is 16 amino acids. The germline V gene has CDR1 SGHRS and CDR2 YFSETQ. V lost 4 bases, J lost 12 bases, and 10 bases stayed unmatched. DNA of the CDR3: TGCGCCAGCAGCCTGGGACTAGCGGGAGGGCAGGTCGGGCAGTTCTTC. Translated: CASSLGLAGGQVGQFF.

This clone has only one observation. V usage is TRBV27 and J usage is TRBJ1-2; 8 nucleotides match TRBD1. The CDR3 extends over 16 amino acids. CDR1 is MNHEY and CDR2 is SMNVEV in the germline V gene (reference sequence). V trimming: 7 bases; J trimming: 4 bases; junction bases outside the gene matches: 14. CDR3 in DNA: TGTGCCAGCACCCCAGGGGGCCAGGGGGGCTCCTATGGCTACACCTTC. It codes for CASTPGGQGGSYGYTF.

This rearrangement joins TRBV4-3 to TRBJ2-1; 7 nucleotides agree with TRBD2. The germline V gene encodes CDR1 LGHNA and CDR2 YSLEER. The CDR3 covers 19 residues. J was trimmed by 7 bases and V by 0 bases; bases with no gene match: 18. CDR3: CASSQDGGPGRTLVNEQFF. The CDR3 DNA follows: TGCGCCAGCAGCCAAGATGGTGGCCCCGGGAGGACATTGGTGAATGAGCAGTTCTTC.

V is TRBV12-5 and J is TRBJ2-3; D not resolved. Trimming removed 2 bases at V and 4 bases at J, with 13 bases between. This CDR3 spans 15 amino acids. The germline CDR1 and CDR2 sequences are LGHNT and FRNRAP. The CDR3 DNA reads as TGTGCTAGTGGTTTGCAGGCAGTATTTCCAGATACGCAGTATTTT. This codes for CASGLQAVFPDTQYF.

This rearrangement joins TRBV21-1 to TRBJ2-1; TRBD2, the table's D call, was not compared with the DNA. TRBV21-1 is an annotated pseudogene. The CDR3 totals 12 residues. The CDR3 DNA sequence: TGTGCCAGCAGCCTTCGACCCCGAGGAGAGTTCTTC. Protein: CASSLRPRGEFF.

The chain couples TRBV28 to TRBJ1-6; TRBD1 is a possible D gene (5 bases). CDR3 length equals 14 residues. V lost 3 bases and J 4 bases, leaving 7 bases between the germline ends. Germline V gives CDR1 MDHEN, CDR2 SYDVKM. In nucleotides, the CDR3 is TGTGCCAGCAGTTTCCAGGGATATAATTCACCCCTCCACTTT. Protein: CASSFQGYNSPLHF.

The rearrangement uses TRBV19 and TRBJ2-7, with a possible D match to TRBD2 (5 bases). Germline values: CDR1 LNHDA, CDR2 SQIVND (reference sequence). This CDR3 spans 15 amino acids. V shed 3 bases and J shed 4 bases, with 16 bases lying between them. The DNA for the CDR3 is TGTGCCAGTAGTATTTCGGGGAGCCCAAAGTACGAGCAGTACTTC. Protein sequence: CASSISGSPKYEQYF.

The V call is TRBV10-3, the J call TRBJ2-1, with 10 bases fitting TRBD1. The V gene's germline CDR1 is ENHRY and CDR2 SYGVKD. V shed 10 bases, J shed 8 bases, and the junction held 8 bases outside the gene matches. This CDR3 has 13 amino acids. The CDR3: CATDGQGDDEQFF. The CDR3 DNA reads TGTGCCACCGACGGACAGGGGGACGATGAGCAGTTCTTC.

The J gene is TRBJ1-2, the V gene TRBV7-9; TRBD1 aligns across 8 bases. Germline values: CDR1 SEHNR, CDR2 FQNEAQ (reference sequence). The CDR3 has 14 amino acids. With V trimmed by 4 bases and J by 8 bases, 9 bases remained unmatched. DNA of the CDR3: TGTGCCAGCAGCTCATTACTTACAGGGGGAGGCTACACCTTC. Translated: CASSSLLTGGGYTF.

The gene calls are TRBV5-1 and TRBJ2-3; no firm D call. The germline CDR1 and CDR2 sequences are SGHRS and YFSETQ. Trimming stripped 4 bases from V and 6 bases from J, with 6 bases between. The CDR3 runs 11 residues. CDR3 coding DNA: TGCGCCAGCAGCCTCCTGGATACGCAGTATTTT. Protein sequence: CASSLLDTQYF.